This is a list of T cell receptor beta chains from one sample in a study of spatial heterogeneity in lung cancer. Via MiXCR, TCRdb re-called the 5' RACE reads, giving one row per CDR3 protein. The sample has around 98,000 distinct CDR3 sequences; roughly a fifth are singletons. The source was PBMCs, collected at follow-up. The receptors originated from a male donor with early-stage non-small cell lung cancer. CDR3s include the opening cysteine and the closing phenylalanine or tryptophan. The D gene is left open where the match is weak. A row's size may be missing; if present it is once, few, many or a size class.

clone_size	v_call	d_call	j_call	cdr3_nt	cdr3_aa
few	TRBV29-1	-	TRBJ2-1	TGCAGCGGAGGTAGCGGTCTGGGAAATGAGCAGTTCTTC	CSGGSGLGNEQFF
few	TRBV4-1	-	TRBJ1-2	TGCGCCAGCAGCCTCGTAGGGGTAGGGTATGGCTACACCTTC	CASSLVGVGYGYTF
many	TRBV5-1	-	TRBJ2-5	TGCGCCAGCAGCTTGATGGGACACGAACAAGAGACCCAGTACTTC	CASSLMGHEQETQYF
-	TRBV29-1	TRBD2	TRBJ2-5	TGCAGCGTTGAAGCCCCCGGGGGGTTACAGACCCAGTACTTC	CSVEAPGGLQTQYF
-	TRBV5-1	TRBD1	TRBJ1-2	TGCGCCAGCAGCTTGGCTACAGGGGGCGCAGGTGGCTACACCTTC	CASSLATGGAGGYTF
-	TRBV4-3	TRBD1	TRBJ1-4	TGCGCCAGCAGCCAAGATTCAGGGGGGTTGGGAAAACTGTTTTTT	CASSQDSGGLGKLFF
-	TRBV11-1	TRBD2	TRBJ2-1	TGTGCCAGCAGCTTAGCCCCGTCTAGCGGGAGTGACAATGAGCAGTTCTTC	CASSLAPSSGSDNEQFF
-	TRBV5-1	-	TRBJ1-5	TGCGCCAGCAGCTTGGACGGGACACTGAGTCAGCCCCGGCATTTT	CASSLDGTLSQPRHF
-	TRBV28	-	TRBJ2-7	TGTGCCAGCAGACCACGCGGGGCAGTTGTCTACGAGCAGTACTTC	CASRPRGAVVYEQYF
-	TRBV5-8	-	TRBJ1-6	TGTGCCAGCAGCTTGAGGGTGGGCAATTCACCCCTCCACTTT	CASSLRVGNSPLHF
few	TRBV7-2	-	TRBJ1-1	TGTGCCAGCAGCTTAGATCTACGGGGGAACACTGAAGCTTTCTTT	CASSLDLRGNTEAFF
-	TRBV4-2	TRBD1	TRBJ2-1	TGTGCCAGCAGCCAAGACGAAAACCGGGACAGGGCGGACAATGAGCAGTTCTTC	CASSQDENRDRADNEQFF
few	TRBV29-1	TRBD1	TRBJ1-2	TGCAGCGTTGGGACAGGGGATGATGGCTACACCTTC	CSVGTGDDGYTF
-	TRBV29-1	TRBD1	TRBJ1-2	TGCAGCGTTGTTGGGACAGGGAACTTTGGCTACACCTTC	CSVVGTGNFGYTF
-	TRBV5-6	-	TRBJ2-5	TGTGCCAGCAGCTTTGGCAGCCAAGAGACCCAGTACTTC	CASSFGSQETQYF
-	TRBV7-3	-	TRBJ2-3	TGTGCCAGCAGCCCCGGGCACGGGTTGGGCACAGATACGCAGTATTTT	CASSPGHGLGTDTQYF
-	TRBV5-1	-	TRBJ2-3	TGCGCCAGCAGCTTGGATCCGGGGGCAAGGGATACGCAGTATTTT	CASSLDPGARDTQYF
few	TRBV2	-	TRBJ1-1	TGTGCCAGCAGTGTTAAGGGGAACACTGAAGCTTTCTTT	CASSVKGNTEAFF
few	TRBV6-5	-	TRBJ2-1	TGTGCCAGCAGTCCCATTGGAGGGCGCCCGATGGGGGAGCAGTTCTTC	CASSPIGGRPMGEQFF
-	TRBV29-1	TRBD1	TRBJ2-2	TGCAGCGCAGGGACAGGAGGTACCGGGGAGCTGTTTTTT	CSAGTGGTGELFF
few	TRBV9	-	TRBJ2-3	TGTGCCAGCAGCGTAGCAGGGGATTACACAGATACGCAGTATTTT	CASSVAGDYTDTQYF
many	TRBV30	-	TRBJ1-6	TGTGCCTGGAGTTTTCCAGACAGGCTCACGAATTCACCCCTCCACTTT	CAWSFPDRLTNSPLHF
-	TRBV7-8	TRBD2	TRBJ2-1	TGTGCCAGCAGCTTAGCGCGGGGGGGTGAGCAGTTCTTC	CASSLARGGEQFF
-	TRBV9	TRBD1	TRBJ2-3	TGTGCCAGCAGTCTCGACAGGGGGCAGGGAGATACGCAGTATTTT	CASSLDRGQGDTQYF
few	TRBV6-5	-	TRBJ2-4	TGTGCCAGCAGCTCAGGGGAAGTGAGAGCCAAAAACATTCAGTACTTC	CASSSGEVRAKNIQYF
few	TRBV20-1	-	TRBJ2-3	TGCAGTGCTAGAGCGACTAGATCCACAGATACGCAGTATTTT	CSARATRSTDTQYF
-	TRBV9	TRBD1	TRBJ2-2	TGTGCCAGCAGCCCGGGACAGGGGAACACCGGGGAGCTGTTTTTT	CASSPGQGNTGELFF
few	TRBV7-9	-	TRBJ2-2	TGTGCCAGCAGCCCCACGGGGAGTAATACCGGGGAGCTGTTTTTT	CASSPTGSNTGELFF
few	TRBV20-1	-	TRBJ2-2	TGCAGTGCTAGAGATGGGGCCACCGGGGAGCTGTTTTTT	CSARDGATGELFF
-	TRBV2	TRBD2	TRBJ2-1	TGTGCCAGCATCGCCGGCCTAGCGGACAATGAGCAGTTCTTC	CASIAGLADNEQFF
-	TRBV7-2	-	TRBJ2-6	TGTGCCAGCAGCTTACTCAGCAGCTCTGGGGCCAACGTCCTGACTTTC	CASSLLSSSGANVLTF
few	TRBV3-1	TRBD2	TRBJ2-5	TGTGCCAGCAGCCCCGGCCGAGCGGGGGCTAAGACCCAGTACTTC	CASSPGRAGAKTQYF
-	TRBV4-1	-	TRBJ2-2	TGCGCCAGCAGCCCCCTGGGGGTTTGGACACCCCACACCGGGGAGCTGTTTTTT	CASSPLGVWTPHTGELFF
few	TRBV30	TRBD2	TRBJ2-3	TGTGCCTGGGGATCTTATAGCGGGGCTACAGATACGCAGTATTTT	CAWGSYSGATDTQYF
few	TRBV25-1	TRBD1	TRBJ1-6	TGTGCCAGCAGTGGCTGGAGGGGGCGTGATTCACCCCTCCACTTT	CASSGWRGRDSPLHF
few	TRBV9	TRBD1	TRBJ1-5	TGTGCCAGCAGCGAGACAGGGGAGGGCAATCAGCCCCAGCATTTT	CASSETGEGNQPQHF
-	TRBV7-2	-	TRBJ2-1	TGTGCCAGCAGCCCGCAGGGGAATGAGCAGTTCTTC	CASSPQGNEQFF
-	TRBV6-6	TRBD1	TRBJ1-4	TGTGCCAGCAGCCCAAGGGGGCAGAGTGAAAAACTGTTTTTT	CASSPRGQSEKLFF
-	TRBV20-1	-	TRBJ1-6	TGCAGTGCTAGAGGGGCGGGTTCACCCCTCCACTTT	CSARGAGSPLHF
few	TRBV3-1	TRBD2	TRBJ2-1	TGTGCCAGCAGCCAAGGTATTCGCGGGGGGGTCTACAATGAGCAGTTCTTC	CASSQGIRGGVYNEQFF
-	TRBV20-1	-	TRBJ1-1	TGCAGTGCGCCAACCCAGGACCTACTCACTGAAGCTTTCTTT	CSAPTQDLLTEAFF
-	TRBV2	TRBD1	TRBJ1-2	TGTGCCAGCAGCGCACCTATACAGGGGGTGGACTATGGCTACACCTTC	CASSAPIQGVDYGYTF
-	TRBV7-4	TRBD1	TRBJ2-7	TGTGCCAGCAGCTATGCCGGGACAGGGTTCTACGAGCAGTACTTC	CASSYAGTGFYEQYF
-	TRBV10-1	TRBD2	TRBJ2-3	TGCGCCAGCAGTGAGTCAACTAGCGGGGGGTTGGATACGCAGTATTTT	CASSESTSGGLDTQYF
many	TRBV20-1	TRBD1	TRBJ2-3	TGCAGTGCTCCCCCCGGGACAGGGAACACAGATACGCAGTATTTT	CSAPPGTGNTDTQYF
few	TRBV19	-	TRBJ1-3	TGTGCCAGTAGTATTCTTCCCGGGACGGGCGAGACCACCATATATTTT	CASSILPGTGETTIYF
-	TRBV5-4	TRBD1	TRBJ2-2	TGTGCCAGCAGCAGGACAGGGCGGAACACCGGGGAGCTGTTTTTT	CASSRTGRNTGELFF
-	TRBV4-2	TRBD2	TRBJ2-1	TGTGCCAGCAGCCTAGCGGGAGGGAGCTCCTACAATGAGCAGTTCTTC	CASSLAGGSSYNEQFF
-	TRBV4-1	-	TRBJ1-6	TGCGCCAGCAGCCAAGATACGACCCCTAGGTCCCTGGGAGGTTCACCCCTCCACTTT	CASSQDTTPRSLGGSPLHF
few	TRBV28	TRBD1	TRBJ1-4	TGTGCCAGCAGTTCAGGGGGCGCACGGGAAAAACTGTTTTTT	CASSSGGAREKLFF
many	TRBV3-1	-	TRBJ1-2	TGTGCCAGCAGCCAGGGAGATTTGCGAGGCTACACCTTC	CASSQGDLRGYTF
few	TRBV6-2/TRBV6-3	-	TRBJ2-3	TGTGCCAGCAGTTATTCAGATACGCAGTATTTT	CASSYSDTQYF
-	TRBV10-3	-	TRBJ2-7	TGTGCCATCAGTGAGTCACAGTCGTACGAGCAGTACTTC	CAISESQSYEQYF
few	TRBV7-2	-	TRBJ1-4	TGTGCCAGCAGCCTCCGCACAAAGGGTGCTAATGAAAAACTGTTTTTT	CASSLRTKGANEKLFF
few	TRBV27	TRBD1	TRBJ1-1	TGTGCCAGCAGTTCCGGACAGGGGGATGGGAACACTGAAGCTTTCTTT	CASSSGQGDGNTEAFF
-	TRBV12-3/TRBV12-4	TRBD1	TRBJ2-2	TGTGCCAGCAGTTTAGCGTCTTTAAGGGGGCGCGTGAACACCGGGGAGCTGTTTTTT	CASSLASLRGRVNTGELFF